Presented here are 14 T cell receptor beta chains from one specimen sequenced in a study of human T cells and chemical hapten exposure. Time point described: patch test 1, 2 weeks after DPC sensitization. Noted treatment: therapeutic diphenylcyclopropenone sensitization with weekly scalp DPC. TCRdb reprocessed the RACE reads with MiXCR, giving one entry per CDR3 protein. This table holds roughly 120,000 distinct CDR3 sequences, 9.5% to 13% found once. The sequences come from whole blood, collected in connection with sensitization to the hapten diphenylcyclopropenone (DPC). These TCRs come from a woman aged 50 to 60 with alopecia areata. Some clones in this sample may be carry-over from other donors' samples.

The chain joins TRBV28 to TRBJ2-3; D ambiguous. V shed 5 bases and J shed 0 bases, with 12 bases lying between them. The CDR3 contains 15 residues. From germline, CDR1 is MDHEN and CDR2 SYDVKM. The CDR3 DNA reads TGTGCCAGCAGTACCTACCCTACTAGCACAGATACGCAGTATTTT. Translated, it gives CASSTYPTSTDTQYF.

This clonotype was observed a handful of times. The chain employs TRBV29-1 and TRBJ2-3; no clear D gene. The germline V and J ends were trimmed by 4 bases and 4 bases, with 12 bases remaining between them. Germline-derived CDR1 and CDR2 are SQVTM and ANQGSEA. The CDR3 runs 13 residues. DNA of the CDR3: TGCAGCGTTGCCGGTTCGGGTCCAGATACGCAGTATTTT. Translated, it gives CSVAGSGPDTQYF.

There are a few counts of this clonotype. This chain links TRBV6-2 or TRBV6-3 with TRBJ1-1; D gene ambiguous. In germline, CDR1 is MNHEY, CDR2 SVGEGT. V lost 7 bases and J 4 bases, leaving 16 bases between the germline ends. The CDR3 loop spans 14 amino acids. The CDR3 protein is CASNRPGSSTEAFF. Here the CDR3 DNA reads TGTGCCAGCAATCGTCCGGGAAGCAGCACTGAAGCTTTCTTT.

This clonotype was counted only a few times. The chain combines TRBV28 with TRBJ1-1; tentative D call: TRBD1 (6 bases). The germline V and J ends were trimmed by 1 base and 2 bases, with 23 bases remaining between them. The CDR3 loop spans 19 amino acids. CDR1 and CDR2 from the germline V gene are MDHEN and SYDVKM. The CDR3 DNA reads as TGTGCCAGCAGTTTATATGGTCCCTGGAAGACAGGCTCCAACACTGAAGCTTTCTTT. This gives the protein CASSLYGPWKTGSNTEAFF. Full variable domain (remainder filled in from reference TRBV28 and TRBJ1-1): DVKVTQSSRYLVKRTGEKVFLECVQDMDHENMFWYRQDPGLGLRLIYFSYDVKMKEKGDIPEGYSVSREKKERFSLILESASTNQTSMYLCASSLYGPWKTGSNTEAFFGQGTRLTVV.

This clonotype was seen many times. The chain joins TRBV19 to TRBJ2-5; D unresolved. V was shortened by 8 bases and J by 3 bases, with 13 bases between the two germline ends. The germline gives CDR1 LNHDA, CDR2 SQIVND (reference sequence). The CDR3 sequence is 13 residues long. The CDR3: CASGRTDEETQYF. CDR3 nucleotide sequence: TGTGCCAGTGGTAGAACTGACGAAGAGACCCAGTACTTC.

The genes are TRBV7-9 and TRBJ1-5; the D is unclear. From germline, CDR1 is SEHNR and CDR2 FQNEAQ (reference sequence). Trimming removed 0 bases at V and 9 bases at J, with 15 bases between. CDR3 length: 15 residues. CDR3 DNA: TGTGCCAGCAGCTTAGCGCGTCAGACCTCCGGGCCCCAGCATTTT. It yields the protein CASSLARQTSGPQHF.

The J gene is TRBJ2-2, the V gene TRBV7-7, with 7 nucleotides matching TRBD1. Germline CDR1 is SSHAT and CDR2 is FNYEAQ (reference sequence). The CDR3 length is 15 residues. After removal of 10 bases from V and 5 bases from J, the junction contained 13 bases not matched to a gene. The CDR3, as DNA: TGTGCCACCGCGAATCAGGGGGTTTGGACCGGGGAGCTGTTTTTT. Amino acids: CATANQGVWTGELFF. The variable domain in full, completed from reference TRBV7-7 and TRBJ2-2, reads GAGVSQSPRYKVTKRGQDVTLRCDPISSHATLYWYQQALGQGPEFLTYFNYEAQPDKSGLPSDRFSAERPEGSISTLTIQRTEQRDSAMYRCATANQGVWTGELFFGEGSRLTVL.

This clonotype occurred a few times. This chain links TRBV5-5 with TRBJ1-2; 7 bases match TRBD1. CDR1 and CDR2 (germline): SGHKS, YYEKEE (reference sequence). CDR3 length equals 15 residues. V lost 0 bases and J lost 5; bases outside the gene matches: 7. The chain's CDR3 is CASSLEQGYGYGYTF. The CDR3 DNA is TGTGCCAGCAGCTTGGAACAGGGGTATGGGTATGGCTACACCTTC.

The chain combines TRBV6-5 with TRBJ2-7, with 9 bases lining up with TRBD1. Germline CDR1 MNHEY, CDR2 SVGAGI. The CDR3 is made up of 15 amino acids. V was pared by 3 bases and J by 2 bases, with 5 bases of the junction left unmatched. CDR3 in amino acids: CASSYGQGLTYEQYF. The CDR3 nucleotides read TGTGCCAGCAGTTATGGACAGGGGTTGACCTACGAGCAGTACTTC.

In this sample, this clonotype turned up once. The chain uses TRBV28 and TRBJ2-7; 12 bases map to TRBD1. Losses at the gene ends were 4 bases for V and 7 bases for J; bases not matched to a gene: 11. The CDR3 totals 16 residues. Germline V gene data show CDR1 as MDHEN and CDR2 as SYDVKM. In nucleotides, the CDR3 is TGTGCCAGCAGTTCCGCCGGGACAGGGGGCTCAGGGGAGCAGTACTTC. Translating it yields CASSSAGTGGSGEQYF. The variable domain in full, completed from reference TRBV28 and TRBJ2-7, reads DVKVTQSSRYLVKRTGEKVFLECVQDMDHENMFWYRQDPGLGLRLIYFSYDVKMKEKGDIPEGYSVSREKKERFSLILESASTNQTSMYLCASSSAGTGGSGEQYFGPGTRLTVT.

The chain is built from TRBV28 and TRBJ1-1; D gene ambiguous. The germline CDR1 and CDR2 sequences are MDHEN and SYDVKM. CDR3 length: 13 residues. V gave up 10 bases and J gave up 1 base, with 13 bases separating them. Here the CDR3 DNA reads TGTGCCACCATGACCCCAACGAACACTGAAGCTTTCTTT. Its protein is CATMTPTNTEAFF.

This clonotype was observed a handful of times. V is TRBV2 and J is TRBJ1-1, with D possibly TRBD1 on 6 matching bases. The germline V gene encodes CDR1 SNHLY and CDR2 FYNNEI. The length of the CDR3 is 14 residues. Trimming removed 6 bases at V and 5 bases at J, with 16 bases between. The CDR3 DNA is TGTGCCAGCAGCCCCAGGGGCCAGGGTACTGAAGCTTTCTTT. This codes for CASSPRGQGTEAFF.

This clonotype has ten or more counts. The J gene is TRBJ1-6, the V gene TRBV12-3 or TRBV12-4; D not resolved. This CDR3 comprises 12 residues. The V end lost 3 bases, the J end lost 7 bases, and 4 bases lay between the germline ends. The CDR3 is CASSFGNSPLHF. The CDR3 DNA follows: TGTGCCAGCAGTTTCGGCAATTCACCCCTCCACTTT.

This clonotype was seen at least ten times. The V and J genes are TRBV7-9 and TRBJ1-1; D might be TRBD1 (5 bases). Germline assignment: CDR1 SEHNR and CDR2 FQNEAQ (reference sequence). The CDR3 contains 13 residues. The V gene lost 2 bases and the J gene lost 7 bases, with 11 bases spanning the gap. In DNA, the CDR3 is TGTGCCAGCAGCTTAATTCCTGGGGGTGAAGCTTTCTTT. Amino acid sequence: CASSLIPGGEAFF.